One and the same sample provided the 14 T cell receptor beta chains below, sequenced in a study of circulating tumor DNA in untreated peripheral T-cell lymphoma. Sequencing was performed with immunoSEQ multiplex PCR; in TCRdb, only in-frame clones are kept and a portion is missing. This sample has 6,500 to 7,500 clones, with approximately 80% found just once. The source material was tumor tissue. The receptor source for this set is a human donor with peripheral T-cell lymphoma.

The V gene is TRBV9, the J gene TRBJ1-6; no reliable D call. Germline V gives CDR1 SGDLS, CDR2 YYNGEE. CDR3 length: 15 residues. V lost 5 bases and J lost 10, with 19 bases in between. CDR3 nucleotide sequence: TGTGCCAGCAGTGAATTTGGGGTACCGGGGTCACCCCTCCACTTT. It encodes CASSEFGVPGSPLHF.

CDR3 nucleotides: TGTGCCAGCAGTAAGGGACACACCGGGGAGCTGTTTTTT. Protein sequence: CASSKGHTGELFF. This rearrangement joins TRBV25-1 to TRBJ2-2; D may correspond to TRBD1 or TRBD2 (5 bases each). Deletions cut 5 bases from V and 3 bases from J, with 7 bases between. CDR3 length equals 13 residues. Germline V gene sequence: CDR1 MGHDK, CDR2 SYGVNS.

This sequence joins TRBV23-1 and TRBJ2-3; 8 bases are a match to TRBD1. TRBV23-1 is an ORF; its function is uncertain. This CDR3 spans 16 amino acids. Trimming took 6 bases from V and 4 from J; bases not matched to a gene: 12. CDR3 loop: CASSQSWTGYADTQYF. The DNA for the CDR3 is TGCGCCAGCAGCCAGTCATGGACAGGGTATGCAGATACGCAGTATTTT.

This chain joins TRBV28 and TRBJ1-1; D may be TRBD1 (5 bases). Per the germline V gene, CDR1 is MDHEN and CDR2 is SYDVKM. This CDR3 has 15 residues. Trimming took off 4 bases at V and 5 bases at J, with 17 bases between the two ends. In DNA form, the CDR3 reads TGTGCCAGCAGTTCTCAGGGAGTTGCGCAAACTGAAGCTTTCTTT. Translating gives CASSSQGVAQTEAFF.

This rearrangement joins TRBV6-8 to TRBJ1-1; no firm D call. CDR1 is MNHGY and CDR2 is SAAAGT in the germline V gene. V dropped 4 bases and J dropped 5 bases, with 8 bases sitting between them. This CDR3 has 12 amino acids. DNA of the CDR3: TGTGCCAGCAGTTTCCGGTGGACTGAAGCTTTCTTT. Translating gives CASSFRWTEAFF.

The V gene is TRBV11-3, the J gene TRBJ1-2, with 9 positions matching TRBD1. CDR3 length: 19 amino acids. J was trimmed by 2 bases and V by 6 bases; bases with no gene match: 19. CDR1 and CDR2 (germline): SGHNT, YENEEA. For the CDR3, the DNA is TGTGCCAGCAGAAAAGAAGTACGTGGACAGGGGTCGCGGAACTATGGCTACACCTTC. Translating gives CASRKEVRGQGSRNYGYTF.

The chain joins TRBV6-8 to TRBJ1-5; maybe TRBD1 (6 bases). The CDR3 runs to 15 residues. The V gene's germline CDR1 is MNHGY and CDR2 SAAAGT. Between the trimmed V and J ends, which lost 0 bases and 0 bases, there was a span of 6 bases. CDR3 sequence reads: CASSYSGHSNQPQHF. DNA of the CDR3: TGTGCCAGCAGTTACTCGGGACATAGCAATCAGCCCCAGCATTTT.

This clone appeared once. The genes are TRBV2 and TRBJ2-2, with 12 nucleotides matching TRBD2. The CDR3 is 16 amino acids. The trim removed 8 bases at V and 3 bases at J, leaving 7 bases unmatched. Germline CDR1 is SNHLY and CDR2 is FYNNEI. In nucleotides, the CDR3 is TGTGCCAGCCAAACTAGCGGGGGGACTCACACCGGGGAGCTGTTTTTT. Amino acid sequence: CASQTSGGTHTGELFF.

The V and J genes are TRBV27 and TRBJ2-2, with D possibly matching TRBD2 (5 bases). This CDR3 comprises 13 residues. V was cut by 6 bases and J by 6 bases, with 11 bases left in between. CDR1 and CDR2 from the germline V gene are MNHEY and SMNVEV (reference sequence). CDR3 protein: CASSPTGAGELFF. In DNA form, the CDR3 reads TGTGCCAGCAGCCCCACCGGGGCCGGGGAGCTGTTTTTT.

The chain is built from TRBV19 and TRBJ1-3, with 7 bases identical to TRBD1. The CDR3 runs 13 residues. The V and J ends lost 9 bases and 0 bases, in that order; junction bases with no gene match: 2. Germline CDR1 LNHDA, CDR2 SQIVND (reference sequence). This chain's CDR3 is CASGTASGNTIYF. The CDR3 DNA reads TGTGCCAGCGGGACAGCCTCTGGAAACACCATATATTTT.

The rearrangement links TRBV19 to TRBJ2-3; D possibly corresponds to TRBD2 (6 bases). With 6 bases removed from V and 4 bases from J, the gap between germline ends came to 17 bases. The CDR3 sequence is 15 residues long. CDR1 and CDR2 (germline): LNHDA, SQIVND (reference sequence). The CDR3 DNA is TGTGCCAGTAGCTCCATCGGAGGGGTCTCAGATACGCAGTATTTT. Amino acid sequence: CASSSIGGVSDTQYF.

The J gene is TRBJ2-1, the V gene TRBV25-1; 16 positions match TRBD2. CDR1 and CDR2 (germline): MGHDK, SYGVNS. Germline trimming cut 1 base from V and 13 bases from J; bases unmatched to any gene: 7. The CDR3 consists of 16 residues. Here the CDR3 reads CASSELGTSGGAIQFF. The CDR3 coding sequence is TGTGCCAGCAGTGAATTAGGGACTAGCGGGGGGGCGATACAGTTCTTC.

The rearrangement uses TRBV11-3 and TRBJ1-3; D unclear. CDR3 size: 15 residues. The V end was cut by 9 bases, the J end by 3 bases, with 18 bases between. CDR1 and CDR2 from the germline V gene are SGHNT and YENEEA. The CDR3 spells CARRPTATGGNTIYF. CDR3 bases: TGTGCCAGGAGACCGACTGCGACTGGTGGAAACACCATATATTTT.

V is TRBV18 and J is TRBJ2-7; 8 bases agree with TRBD1. Looked up from germline, CDR1 is KGHSH and CDR2 is LQKENI. Trimming at V came to 9 bases and at J to 2 bases, leaving 6 bases not matched to a gene. The CDR3 has 13 amino acids. CDR3 DNA sequence: TGTGCCAGTAGAGGGACAGGTACCTACGAGCAGTACTTC. Amino acids: CASRGTGTYEQYF.